The 26 T cell receptor beta chains presented below share a single source sample, sequenced in a study of blood T cell repertoires in COVID-19. Assay used: immunoSEQ multiplex PCR; TCRdb lists only in-frame clones, some missing. The table has 250,000 to 300,000 clones, roughly 85% seen once. Material: PBMCs or T cells enriched from blood (not recorded which). These receptor sequences come from a woman aged 50 to 60 who had recovered from COVID-19.

The count of this clone is one. The J gene is TRBJ1-5, the V gene TRBV20-1, with TRBD1 identical over 7 bases. The germline CDR1 and CDR2 sequences are DFQATT and SNEGSKA (reference sequence). V lost 3 bases to trimming and J lost 0 bases; unmatched junction nucleotides: 14. This CDR3 is built from 18 residues. The CDR3 region is CSASYSYGQDYSNQPQHF. The DNA of the CDR3 is TGCAGTGCTAGTTATTCATACGGACAGGACTATAGCAATCAGCCCCAGCATTTT.

This chain connects TRBV28 to TRBJ1-5, with D maybe TRBD1 (5 bases). CDR1 and CDR2 from the germline V gene are MDHEN and SYDVKM. The CDR3 has 14 amino acids. V gave up 6 bases and J gave up 5 bases, with 14 bases separating them. This chain's CDR3 is CASSLGGSHQPQHF. In nucleotides, the CDR3 is TGTGCCAGCAGCCTCGGGGGTTCCCATCAGCCCCAGCATTTT.

The chain links TRBV5-5 to TRBJ2-1; 8 bases line up with TRBD2. The CDR3 is 16 amino acids. Germline-derived CDR1 and CDR2 are SGHKS and YYEKEE (reference sequence). Unmatched junction bases numbered 18, after V lost 6 bases and J lost 10 bases. CDR3 DNA: TGTGCCAGCACCGCGGGGATCGGGACTAGAGTATCCGAGCAGTTCTTC. Translation: CASTAGIGTRVSEQFF.

The V gene is TRBV7-9, the J gene TRBJ1-2, with 9 bases identical to TRBD1. V shed 6 bases and J 6 bases; nucleotides not matched to a gene: 8. The CDR3 length is 14 residues. Looked up from germline, CDR1 is SEHNR and CDR2 is FQNEAQ (reference sequence). The CDR3 region has the DNA TGTGCCAGCAGTTTTGCACAGGGGGCTGATGGCTACACCTTC. Translation gives CASSFAQGADGYTF.

CDR3 DNA sequence: TGTGCCAGCAGCCGGCTGGGGACTAGCGGGAGTGGCGGGGAGCTGTTTTTT. Translated, it gives CASSRLGTSGSGGELFF. The rearrangement links TRBV3-1 (or the pseudogene TRBV3-2) to TRBJ2-2; 14 bases align to TRBD2. CDR1 and CDR2 (germline): LGHDT, YNNKEL (reference sequence). V trimming: 4 bases; J trimming: 7 bases; junction bases outside the gene matches: 8. The CDR3 totals 17 residues.

The J gene is TRBJ1-2, the V gene TRBV6-5; weak D call: TRBD1 (6 bases). CDR1 is MNHEY, CDR2 SVGAGI, per germline. V lost 0 bases and J 0 bases, leaving 11 bases between the germline ends. This CDR3 contains 16 residues. The CDR3 loop is CASSYSGRGTNYGYTF. Written as DNA, the CDR3 is TGTGCCAGCAGTTACTCCGGCAGGGGTACTAACTATGGCTACACCTTC.

The chain uses TRBV3-1 (or the pseudogene TRBV3-2) and TRBJ1-6, with 8 bases fitting TRBD1. The V gene end was trimmed by 1 base and the J gene end by 3 bases; junction bases not matched to a gene: 2. Germline assignment: CDR1 LGHDT and CDR2 YNNKEL (reference sequence). This CDR3 is built from 16 residues. CDR3 nucleotide sequence: TGTGCCAGCAGCCAAGGGGGGACAGGCTATAATTCACCCCTCCACTTT. This sequence encodes CASSQGGTGYNSPLHF.

The chain is built from TRBV11-2 and TRBJ2-3; D not certain. The germline V gene has CDR1 SGHAT and CDR2 FQNNGV. The CDR3 extends over 14 amino acids. Trimming took 11 bases from V and 4 from J, leaving 19 bases between them. The CDR3 loop reads CAFIGGSLADTQYF. The DNA for the CDR3 is TGTGCCTTCATCGGCGGCTCCCTCGCAGATACGCAGTATTTT.

The V gene is TRBV6-5, the J gene TRBJ1-1; 11 bases agree with TRBD1. The junction had 5 bases not matched to a gene; V was cut back by 6 bases and J by 8 bases. The CDR3 loop spans 13 amino acids. Germline CDR1 and CDR2: MNHEY and SVGAGI. CDR3 region: CASRLGQGAEAFF. CDR3 bases: TGTGCCAGCAGGCTCGGACAGGGGGCGGAAGCTTTCTTT.

The chain combines TRBV19 with TRBJ2-7; no firm D call. The CDR3 covers 14 residues. V was pared by 4 bases and J by 2 bases, with 12 bases between. Germline V lookup: CDR1 LNHDA, CDR2 SQIVND (reference sequence). The CDR3: CASSTPGSTYEQYF. DNA for the CDR3: TGTGCCAGTAGTACCCCCGGGTCTACCTACGAGCAGTACTTC.

The chain links TRBV9 to TRBJ2-5, with 9 bases matching TRBD2. The CDR3 contains 14 residues. Germline CDR1 SGDLS, CDR2 YYNGEE. V was pared by 1 base and J by 6 bases, with 4 bases of the junction left unmatched. In DNA form, the CDR3 reads TGTGCCAGCAGCGTAATTAGCGGGAGTAAGACCCAGTACTTC. This gives the protein CASSVISGSKTQYF.

V usage is TRBV9 and J usage is TRBJ2-7; D might be TRBD1 (5 bases). The V end was cut by 0 bases, the J end by 2 bases, with 9 bases between. The germline gives CDR1 SGDLS, CDR2 YYNGEE. This CDR3 comprises 14 residues. CDR3 bases: TGTGCCAGCAGCGTAGGGTGGGGCACCTACGAGCAGTACTTC. This codes for CASSVGWGTYEQYF.

The gene calls are TRBV4-1 and TRBJ1-3; D is uncertain. V lost 1 base, J lost 0 bases, and 7 bases lay in between. Germline V lookup: CDR1 MGHRA, CDR2 YSYEKL. The length of the CDR3 is 15 residues. The CDR3 coding sequence is TGCGCCAGCAGCCAAGGCGGAAACTCTGGAAACACCATATATTTT. Translating it yields CASSQGGNSGNTIYF.

This clone was counted a few times. This chain uses TRBV30 with TRBJ2-4; D gene uncertain. The V gene lost 2 bases and the J gene lost 2 bases, with 13 bases spanning the gap. The germline CDR1 and CDR2 sequences are GTSNPN and SVGIG (reference sequence). The CDR3 length is 15 residues. CDR3 amino acids: CAWSQVRLSKNIQYF. CDR3 nucleotides: TGTGCCTGGAGTCAGGTTAGGTTGTCCAAAAACATTCAGTACTTC.

The V and J genes are TRBV10-3 and TRBJ2-3; 8 bases agree with TRBD2. The trim removed 5 bases at V and 0 bases at J, leaving 10 bases unmatched. This CDR3 comprises 17 residues. Germline V gene lookup returns CDR1 ENHRY and CDR2 SYGVKD. The DNA for the CDR3 is TGTGCCATCAGTCCCCCCCCTGCTAGCGGGAGCACAGATACGCAGTATTTT. Protein: CAISPPPASGSTDTQYF.

The CDR3 loop reads CSVEEAFWNTEAFF. CDR3 sequence (DNA): TGCAGCGTTGAAGAAGCGTTCTGGAACACTGAAGCTTTCTTT. This rearrangement joins TRBV29-1 to TRBJ1-1; D call uncertain. This CDR3 region has 14 residues. Germline V gene lookup returns CDR1 SQVTM and CDR2 ANQGSEA. The V end lost 0 bases, the J end lost 1 base, and 9 bases lay between the germline ends.

The V call is TRBV5-1, the J call TRBJ2-7, with D possibly TRBD1 on 5 matching bases. V lost 1 base to trimming and J lost 5 bases, with 16 bases between them. Germline V gene lookup returns CDR1 SGHRS and CDR2 YFSETQ. The CDR3 has 15 residues. Here the CDR3 DNA reads TGCGCCAGCAGCTTGACAGGTTTTAAAATTGACGAGCAGTACTTC. Its protein product is CASSLTGFKIDEQYF.

The chain uses TRBV5-1 and TRBJ2-3; TRBD2 matches 12 bases. CDR1 is SGHRS, CDR2 YFSETQ, per germline. With V trimmed by 4 bases and J by 6 bases, 9 bases remained unmatched. The CDR3 covers 16 residues. The CDR3 loop reads CASSPKGLAGVDTQYF. The CDR3, as DNA: TGCGCCAGCAGCCCGAAGGGACTAGCGGGCGTTGATACGCAGTATTTT.

The CDR3 reads CASSQVRGRTNYGYTF. The CDR3 nucleotides are TGCGCCAGCAGCCAAGTCAGGGGAAGAACTAACTATGGCTACACCTTC. The J gene is TRBJ1-2, the V gene TRBV4-1, with D maybe TRBD1 (6 bases). CDR1 and CDR2 (germline): MGHRA, YSYEKL. The ends were cut back, 1 base at V and 0 bases at J, with 12 bases in the middle. The CDR3 sequence is 16 residues long.

The chain is built from TRBV19 and TRBJ2-7, with D perhaps TRBD2 (6 bases). Per the germline V gene, CDR1 is LNHDA and CDR2 is SQIVND (reference sequence). This CDR3 region has 15 residues. V lost 1 base and J lost 1, with 11 bases in between. The CDR3 DNA follows: TGTGCCAGTAGTATAGCGGGGGTCGGTTCCTACGAGCAGTACTTC. As protein: CASSIAGVGSYEQYF.

This sequence joins TRBV7-9 and TRBJ2-7; 10 bases are shared with TRBD1. From germline, CDR1 is SEHNR and CDR2 FQNEAQ (reference sequence). J lost 5 bases, V lost 5 bases, and 21 bases had no gene match. This CDR3 has 19 amino acids. CDR3 region: CASSQTAGGGQGLLDEQYF. The CDR3 DNA reads TGTGCCAGCAGCCAAACCGCCGGTGGGGGACAGGGGCTCTTGGACGAGCAGTACTTC.

This CDR3 reads CASSGTSGSSSYEQYF. CDR3 sequence (DNA): TGTGCCAGCAGTGGGACTAGCGGGAGTAGTTCGTACGAGCAGTACTTC. J is TRBJ2-7 and V is TRBV27; 14 bases are a match to TRBD2. The CDR3 contains 16 residues. CDR1 MNHEY and CDR2 SMNVEV come from the germline V gene (reference sequence). Trimming cost V 5 bases and J 4 bases; bases outside gene matches: 7.

CDR3 in amino acids: CASSSGLVSVINTEAFF. CDR3 bases: TGTGCCAGCAGCTCAGGACTGGTTTCGGTGATAAACACTGAAGCTTTCTTT. The rearrangement links TRBV5-6 to TRBJ1-1; D is uncertain. Per the germline V gene, CDR1 is SGHDT and CDR2 is YYEEEE. This CDR3 contains 17 residues. Deletions cut 3 bases from V and 2 bases from J, with 20 bases between.

In DNA form, the CDR3 reads TGTGCCATCAGAACCCCCGCCGGGACAGGGACCACTGAAGCTTTCTTT. It codes for CAIRTPAGTGTTEAFF. This rearrangement joins TRBV2 to TRBJ1-1; 9 bases align to TRBD1. The CDR3 runs to 16 residues. V shed 10 bases, J shed 4 bases, and the junction held 16 bases outside the gene matches. Germline V gene sequence: CDR1 SNHLY, CDR2 FYNNEI.

The sample holds a few counts of this clone. This chain uses TRBV5-4 with TRBJ1-1; TRBD1 matches 12 bases. This CDR3 is built from 16 residues. In germline, CDR1 is SGHNT, CDR2 YYREEE (reference sequence). Trimming cost V 0 bases and J 5 bases; bases outside gene matches: 5. CDR3 in DNA: TGTGCCAGCAGCTTGGGAGGGACAGGGGGCCGGACTGAAGCTTTCTTT. Its protein product is CASSLGGTGGRTEAFF.

The rearrangement joins TRBV5-1 to TRBJ2-7; TRBD1 agrees at 9 bases. The germline V gene has CDR1 SGHRS and CDR2 YFSETQ. This CDR3 spans 14 amino acids. After removal of 0 bases from V and 6 bases from J, the junction contained 4 bases not matched to a gene. Here the CDR3 reads CASSLAGTGSEQYF. The DNA for the CDR3 is TGCGCCAGCAGCTTGGCCGGGACAGGGAGCGAGCAGTACTTC.